The sequence of this T cell receptor (beta chain) was determined in a study of T cells expressing NK-cell markers. The CDR3 totals 14 residues. Germline CDR1 and CDR2: DFQATT and SNEGSKA (reference sequence). Using the 5' RACE reads, TCRdb records one entry per CDR3 protein without DNA. Here the sample table reports about 440,000 distinct CDR3 sequences. Study conclusions and caveats: The dominant NKG2C+ clonotypes represented 1.0-7.0% of CD8+ T cells in six donors.

In regard to this clonotype: Its antigen is undetermined.

This TCR was recovered from a woman aged 18 to 75 in good health. The chain joins TRBV20-1 to TRBJ2-7; TCRdb picks TRBD1, but there is no DNA to check that call. Sequences were obtained from blood T cells: a sorted CD56 or NKG2C T cell subset, CD4+ or CD8+ T cells, or bulk PBMC T cells (not recorded which). The CDR3 reads CSARAGQGAYEQYF.